The 31 T cell receptor beta chains in this list originate from one sample, sequenced in a study of blood T cell repertoires in COVID-19. Only in-frame clones appear in the TCRdb table, and some are missing; sequencing was by immunoSEQ multiplex PCR. The sample includes around 45,000 clones, roughly 87% of them seen just once. Input material: peripheral blood. These receptors were obtained from a woman aged 55-75 years with acute or convalescent COVID-19.

The rearrangement joins TRBV6-1 to TRBJ1-5; D perhaps matches TRBD1 (5 bases). The ends were cut back, 2 bases at V and 2 bases at J, with 10 bases in the middle. CDR1 and CDR2 from the germline V gene are MNHNS and SASEGT. The CDR3 totals 15 residues. CDR3: CASSEQGLGNQPQHF. For the CDR3, the DNA is TGTGCCAGCAGTGAACAGGGATTGGGCAATCAGCCCCAGCATTTT.

The chain links TRBV5-6 to TRBJ1-1, with 8 bases matching TRBD1. The CDR3 consists of 15 residues. CDR1 SGHDT and CDR2 YYEEEE come from the germline V gene. The V and J ends lost 0 bases and 2 bases, in that order; junction bases with no gene match: 3. The CDR3 sequence: CASSLVGQGNTEAFF. DNA of the CDR3: TGTGCCAGCAGCTTGGTTGGACAGGGCAACACTGAAGCTTTCTTT.

The chain carries TRBV14 and TRBJ1-4; TRBD1 agrees at 10 bases. V lost 2 bases to trimming and J lost 4 bases; unmatched junction nucleotides: 7. Germline CDR1 reads SGHDN; CDR2 reads FVKESK. The CDR3 runs to 17 residues. The CDR3: CASSQIAGTGDNEKLFF. The CDR3 nucleotides are TGTGCCAGCAGCCAAATTGCCGGGACAGGGGATAATGAAAAACTGTTTTTT.

This clone was observed a handful of times. The chain has TRBV3-1 (or the pseudogene TRBV3-2) and TRBJ2-3; the match to TRBD2 covers 11 bases. Germline-derived CDR1 and CDR2 are LGHDT and YNNKEL (reference sequence). The CDR3 has 18 residues. Unmatched junction bases numbered 11, after V lost 4 bases and J lost 2 bases. This CDR3 is CASSRGTSGAILTDTQYF. The CDR3 nucleotides read TGTGCCAGCAGCCGTGGGACTAGCGGAGCCATACTCACAGATACGCAGTATTTT.

The rearrangement links TRBV7-8 to TRBJ2-7; D possibly corresponds to TRBD2 (5 bases). CDR3 length equals 14 residues. V lost 8 bases to trimming and J lost 3 bases, with 17 bases between them. Germline V gene sequence: CDR1 SGHVS, CDR2 FQNEAQ. CDR3 sequence: CASSRPGNNYEQYF. CDR3 in DNA: TGTGCCAGCTCCCGACCGGGGAACAACTACGAGCAGTACTTC.

The CDR3 reads CASEERGPYNEQFF. The CDR3 region has the DNA TGTGCCAGCGAGGAAAGGGGCCCCTACAATGAGCAGTTCTTC. The chain carries TRBV7-2 and TRBJ2-1; weak D call: TRBD1 (5 bases). The CDR3 covers 14 residues. Germline CDR1 reads SGHTA; CDR2 reads FQGNSA. The V end lost 8 bases, the J end lost 2 bases, and 13 bases lay between the germline ends.

The CDR3 DNA reads as TGTGCCAGCAGTGAACCCCAGGGGGCCTATCAGCCCCAGCATTTT. Translated: CASSEPQGAYQPQHF. The J gene is TRBJ1-5, the V gene TRBV6-1; 8 bases are a match to TRBD1. With 2 bases clipped from V and 5 bases from J, the junction kept 5 bases outside the gene matches. CDR3 length equals 15 residues. Germline CDR1 and CDR2: MNHNS and SASEGT.

This chain links TRBV27 with TRBJ2-7, with 8 bases lining up with TRBD1. Germline V gives CDR1 MNHEY, CDR2 SMNVEV (reference sequence). The V and J ends lost 5 bases and 4 bases, in that order; junction bases with no gene match: 7. The CDR3 totals 14 residues. DNA of the CDR3: TGTGCCAGCAGTCCAGGACAGGGTGTTTACGAGCAGTACTTC. Encoded protein: CASSPGQGVYEQYF.

The rearrangement links TRBV7-9 to TRBJ1-2; TRBD1 aligns across 7 bases. With V trimmed by 3 bases and J by 0 bases, 4 bases remained unmatched. Germline CDR1 and CDR2: SEHNR and FQNEAQ (reference sequence). The CDR3 consists of 15 residues. The CDR3 protein is CASSFRDSPNYGYTF. DNA of the CDR3: TGTGCCAGCAGCTTCCGGGACAGCCCTAACTATGGCTACACCTTC.

This chain uses TRBV27 with TRBJ1-1, with 7 bases matching TRBD1. The CDR3 spans 14 residues. V gave up 3 bases and J gave up 7 bases; unmatched junction bases: 8. CDR1 is MNHEY, CDR2 SMNVEV, per germline (reference sequence). CDR3 protein: CASSFLSGTDEAFF. Written as DNA, the CDR3 is TGTGCCAGCAGTTTTTTGTCCGGGACAGATGAAGCTTTCTTT.

The chain carries TRBV6-5 and TRBJ1-1; D uncertain. Germline V lookup: CDR1 MNHEY, CDR2 SVGAGI. Deletions cut 6 bases from V and 8 bases from J, with 16 bases between. The CDR3 covers 13 residues. CDR3 loop: CASRPSWEGEAFF. For the CDR3, the DNA is TGTGCCAGCAGGCCGAGCTGGGAGGGAGAAGCTTTCTTT.

The J gene is TRBJ2-2, the V gene TRBV11-2; the D gene is possibly TRBD2 (5 bases). The CDR3 extends over 15 amino acids. Germline assignment: CDR1 SGHAT and CDR2 FQNNGV. V lost 6 bases, J lost 3 bases, and 14 bases lay in between. The DNA for the CDR3 is TGTGCCAGCAGACTTCGGGGTCTGGACACCGGGGAGCTGTTTTTT. It encodes CASRLRGLDTGELFF.

The V call is TRBV7-9, the J call TRBJ2-7; a weak D match, TRBD1 (5 bases). The CDR3 is 14 amino acids. V was shortened by 2 bases and J by 3 bases, with 11 bases between the two germline ends. Germline loops: CDR1 SEHNR, CDR2 FQNEAQ (reference sequence). CDR3 coding DNA: TGTGCCAGCAGCTTATCTCAGGGCGACTACGAGCAGTACTTC. This codes for CASSLSQGDYEQYF.

The V gene is TRBV30, the J gene TRBJ2-2; D possibly corresponds to TRBD1 (6 bases). From germline, CDR1 is GTSNPN and CDR2 SVGIG (reference sequence). The CDR3 runs 15 residues. The V end was cut by 4 bases, the J end by 1 base, with 13 bases between. The CDR3 here is CAWKGRDKNTGELFF. The CDR3 DNA reads TGTGCCTGGAAAGGCCGGGACAAGAACACCGGGGAGCTGTTTTTT.

This chain uses TRBV18 with TRBJ1-1; 7 positions match TRBD1. Germline loops: CDR1 KGHSH, CDR2 LQKENI. The CDR3 is 13 residues long. The trim removed 7 bases at V and 5 bases at J, leaving 7 bases unmatched. Here the CDR3 DNA reads TGTGCCAGCTTCGAGGGGGCACGGACTGAAGCTTTCTTT. Encoded protein: CASFEGARTEAFF.

The chain recombines TRBV6-5 with TRBJ1-1; 7 bases map to TRBD1. This CDR3 region has 14 residues. The junction had 3 bases not matched to a gene; V was cut back by 5 bases and J by 0 bases. The germline V gene encodes CDR1 MNHEY and CDR2 SVGAGI. The CDR3 sequence is CASSLQGLNTEAFF. CDR3 coding DNA: TGTGCCAGCAGTCTACAGGGGTTGAACACTGAAGCTTTCTTT.

V is TRBV3-1 (or the pseudogene TRBV3-2) and J is TRBJ2-2; TRBD1 might be the D (6 bases). The CDR3 spans 19 residues. Germline assignment: CDR1 LGHDT and CDR2 YNNKEL (reference sequence). Trimming took 4 bases from V and 0 from J, leaving 21 bases between them. The DNA for the CDR3 is TGTGCCAGCAGCCCCAGGGCAGGGGACCCTCTAGCGAACACCGGGGAGCTGTTTTTT. Residues: CASSPRAGDPLANTGELFF.

This chain uses TRBV7-2 with TRBJ1-6, with D hard to call. The germline gives CDR1 SGHTA, CDR2 FQGNSA. The V end lost 5 bases, the J end lost 0 bases, and 11 bases lay between the germline ends. The CDR3 consists of 16 residues. CDR3 sequence (DNA): TGTGCCAGCAGCCGTATCGTGAGCTCCTATAATTCACCCCTCCACTTT. This codes for CASSRIVSSYNSPLHF. The full variable domain, in which reference TRBV7-2 and TRBJ1-6 provide the parts outside the CDR3, is GAGVSQSPSNKVTEKGKDVELRCDPISGHTALYWYRQSLGQGLEFLIYFQGNSAPDKSGLPSDRFSAERTGGSVSTLTIQRTQQEDSAVYLCASSRIVSSYNSPLHFGNGTRLTVT.

The chain is built from TRBV11-1 and TRBJ2-3, with a possible D match to TRBD2 (6 bases). The CDR3 is made up of 16 amino acids. Germline CDR1 is SGHAT and CDR2 is FQDESV (reference sequence). The V end lost 5 bases, the J end lost 2 bases, and 17 bases lay between the germline ends. The CDR3 sequence: CASSGDGGTNTDTQYF. In DNA form, the CDR3 reads TGTGCCAGCAGCGGGGACGGGGGAACTAACACAGATACGCAGTATTTT. The full variable domain, with the rest looked up from reference TRBV11-1 and TRBJ2-3, is EAEVAQSPRYKITEKSQAVAFWCDPISGHATLYWYRQILGQGPELLVQFQDESVVDDSQLPKDRFSAERLKGVDSTLKIQPAELGDSAMYLCASSGDGGTNTDTQYFGPGTRLTVL.

This clone was seen a single time. This chain joins TRBV14 and TRBJ2-7; D perhaps matches TRBD1 (5 bases). This CDR3 has 15 amino acids. V was clipped by 0 bases and J by 3 bases, with 12 bases between them. Germline V gene data show CDR1 as SGHDN and CDR2 as FVKESK. In DNA, the CDR3 is TGTGCCAGCAGCCAAGAGGAAAGGGGCTACTACGAGCAGTACTTC. Protein product: CASSQEERGYYEQYF.

This chain joins TRBV30 and TRBJ2-3; 12 bases are a match to TRBD1. The CDR3 has 20 amino acids. The J segment lost 0 bases and the V segment lost 2 bases, leaving 15 bases of the junction unmatched. Germline V CDR1 and CDR2: GTSNPN, SVGIG (reference sequence). The CDR3 coding sequence is TGTGCCTGGAGTACTGTCCCGGGACAGGGGGCGAGTAGAAGCACAGATACGCAGTATTTT. This encodes CAWSTVPGQGASRSTDTQYF.

The J gene is TRBJ1-5, the V gene TRBV6-2 or TRBV6-3, with D possibly matching TRBD1 (6 bases). The CDR3 covers 13 residues. Germline values: CDR1 MNHEY, CDR2 SVGEGT. V was trimmed by 4 bases and J by 4 bases, leaving 8 bases between them. CDR3 region: CASSSGTNQPQHF. CDR3 nucleotides: TGTGCCAGCAGTTCAGGGACAAATCAGCCCCAGCATTTT.

The rearrangement links TRBV6-2 or TRBV6-3 to TRBJ1-5; D not certain. Trimming shortened V by 4 bases and J by 6 bases, and 7 bases separated the two germline ends. CDR1 and CDR2 from the germline V gene are MNHEY and SVGEGT. This CDR3 contains 12 residues. CDR3 in DNA: TGTGCCAGCAGTTCTCCTTTTCAGCCCCAGCATTTT. Encoded protein: CASSSPFQPQHF.

This clone was picked up a small number of times. This chain links TRBV4-2 with TRBJ2-2, with D possibly TRBD2 on 6 matching bases. V was pared by 1 base and J by 2 bases, with 8 bases between. The germline V gene has CDR1 LGHNA and CDR2 YNFKEQ. The CDR3 runs to 15 residues. CDR3 loop: CASSQAGGNTGELFF. Written as DNA, the CDR3 is TGTGCCAGCAGCCAAGCCGGGGGAAACACCGGGGAGCTGTTTTTT.

This sequence joins TRBV6-5 and TRBJ2-1; 7 bases are shared with TRBD2. Per the germline V gene, CDR1 is MNHEY and CDR2 is SVGAGI. The CDR3 sequence is 16 residues long. The ends lost 4 bases at V and 0 bases at J; junction bases unmatched: 6. As DNA, the CDR3 is TGTGCCAGCAGTTTTAGCGGGTTAGCCTCCTACAATGAGCAGTTCTTC. Protein: CASSFSGLASYNEQFF.

The rearrangement uses TRBV12-3 or TRBV12-4 and TRBJ1-2, with a possible D match to TRBD1 (6 bases). V was trimmed by 3 bases and J by 4 bases, leaving 9 bases between them. The CDR3 has 13 residues. This CDR3 is CASSFGQSYGYTF. The DNA of the CDR3 is TGTGCCAGCAGTTTCGGACAGAGCTATGGCTACACCTTC.

The chain carries TRBV14 and TRBJ1-6; 7 bases fit TRBD1. CDR1 and CDR2 from the germline V gene are SGHDN and FVKESK. J gave up 0 bases and V 2 bases, and 4 bases lay outside the gene matches. This CDR3 spans 17 amino acids. CDR3 in amino acids: CASSQRGPSSYNSPLHF. DNA of the CDR3: TGTGCCAGCAGCCAAAGGGGGCCGAGCTCCTATAATTCACCCCTCCACTTT.

The chain couples TRBV14 to TRBJ1-4; 7 bases match TRBD1. The CDR3 has 15 amino acids. Germline CDR1 is SGHDN and CDR2 is FVKESK. V gave up 4 bases and J gave up 4 bases; unmatched junction bases: 6. The CDR3 DNA follows: TGTGCCAGCAGCCCGACAGGGACTCTTAATGAAAAACTGTTTTTT. Protein sequence: CASSPTGTLNEKLFF.

The chain combines TRBV7-6 with TRBJ2-7; no definite D call. Trimming left V 2 bases short and J 2 bases short, with 13 bases between. This CDR3 has 15 residues. CDR1 and CDR2 (germline): SGHVS, FNYEAQ. The CDR3 spells CASSLSAFRAYEQYF. The CDR3 DNA sequence: TGTGCCAGCAGCTTATCCGCCTTTCGGGCCTACGAGCAGTACTTC.

The chain links TRBV10-3 to TRBJ2-7, with TRBD2 matching 9 bases. V lost 8 bases to trimming and J lost 6 bases; unmatched junction nucleotides: 11. In germline, CDR1 is ENHRY, CDR2 SYGVKD. The CDR3 sequence is 14 residues long. The CDR3 nucleotides are TGTGCCATCGACGGTAGCGGGGGATCCCCCGAGCAGTACTTC. Translating gives CAIDGSGGSPEQYF.

The rearrangement uses TRBV4-1 and TRBJ2-2; D call uncertain. CDR3 length: 13 residues. The germline V gene has CDR1 MGHRA and CDR2 YSYEKL. With 7 bases removed from V and 1 base from J, the gap between germline ends came to 7 bases. The CDR3 DNA reads TGCGCCAGCACCCCGGGGAACACCGGGGAGCTGTTTTTT. Its translation is CASTPGNTGELFF.